The rows below give T cell receptor beta chains drawn from one sample of a study of T cell responses to AZD1222 COVID-19 vaccine. Data came from immunoSEQ multiplex PCR; TCRdb stores just in-frame clones and leaves some out. Here the sample spans over 60,000 clones, around 90% being singletons. The source material was peripheral blood, sampled on day 0 of AZD1222 vaccination. The receptors derive from an adult in good health. CDR3s include the opening cysteine and the closing phenylalanine or tryptophan. Fields, in order: J gene, V gene, CDR3 protein.

J gene: TRBJ2-2
V gene: TRBV11-2
CDR3 protein: CASSLAGTENTGELFF

J gene: TRBJ1-1
V gene: TRBV19
CDR3 protein: CASSTPGGGVAFF

J gene: TRBJ2-2
V gene: TRBV5-6
CDR3 protein: CASSWVGGELFF

J gene: TRBJ1-3
V gene: TRBV5-1
CDR3 protein: CASSLGLSDASRNTIYF

J gene: TRBJ2-1
V gene: TRBV7-3
CDR3 protein: CASSLVRDLHNEQFF

J gene: TRBJ1-1
V gene: TRBV3-1/TRBV3-2
CDR3 protein: CASSQNTWTANTEAFF

J gene: TRBJ1-4
V gene: TRBV10-3
CDR3 protein: CAISDRGNEKLFF

J gene: TRBJ2-5
V gene: TRBV18
CDR3 protein: CASSPPAGGSETQYF

J gene: TRBJ2-2
V gene: TRBV2
CDR3 protein: CASSEAWAGTQNTGELFF

J gene: TRBJ2-2
V gene: TRBV29-1
CDR3 protein: CSVEGPSNTGELFF

J gene: TRBJ1-6
V gene: TRBV14
CDR3 protein: CASPNSPLHF

J gene: TRBJ2-1
V gene: TRBV4-3
CDR3 protein: CASSQSWQGANEQFF